This entry features one T cell receptor (beta chain) sequence. Antigen specificity is unknown. The entry originates in a study of chemoradiotherapy in HPV16-positive cancers. Study context: Two HPV16-positive patients' cells yielded candidate HPV-specific clones and common motifs. Whole-study findings and limits: Candidate HPV-specific clones and E7-related TCR motifs grew in tumor during treatment. HPV-specific T cells were functionally defined from only a couple of HPV16-positive patients. In HPV16-positive patients, HPV-responsive T-cell expansion tracked better recurrence-free survival.

Only in-frame clones appear in the TCRdb table, and some are missing; sequencing was by immunoSEQ multiplex PCR. This table holds approximately 15,000 clones, roughly nine tenths found once. This CDR3 region has 17 residues. Germline values: CDR1 SGHNT, CDR2 YENEEA. The V gene lost 6 bases and the J gene lost 5 bases, with 26 bases spanning the gap. The chain has TRBV11-3 and TRBJ2-7; D may be TRBD2 (6 bases). This TCR came from a human donor with HPV-associated anogenital cancer. The source material was tumor tissue, sampled from a patient who underwent chemoradiotherapy. The chain's CDR3 is CASRPSTLFAGYNEQYF. For the CDR3, the DNA is TGTGCCAGCAGGCCCTCGACGCTATTCGCGGGATACAACGAGCAGTACTTC.